This TCR beta chain was identified during a study of CD8+ T cells in alopecia areata. The CDR3 runs to 13 residues. With 0 bases removed from V and 3 bases from J, the gap between germline ends came to 9 bases. CDR1 SQVTM and CDR2 ANQGSEA come from the germline V gene. Following RNA extraction, reverse transcription yielded cDNA that acted as the sequencing template. Clones were read by immunoSEQ multiplex PCR, and TCRdb kept only the in-frame ones, dropping some. The sample records over 150,000 clones, about 56% being singletons. The receptor comes from a human donor in good health. The chain combines TRBV29-1 with TRBJ2-7; a possible D gene is TRBD1 (5 bases). What was sequenced was CD8+ T cells sorted from blood. The DNA for the CDR3 is TGCAGCGTTGAAGATGGTCAGGGCTACGAGCAGTACTTC. This sequence encodes CSVEDGQGYEQYF.